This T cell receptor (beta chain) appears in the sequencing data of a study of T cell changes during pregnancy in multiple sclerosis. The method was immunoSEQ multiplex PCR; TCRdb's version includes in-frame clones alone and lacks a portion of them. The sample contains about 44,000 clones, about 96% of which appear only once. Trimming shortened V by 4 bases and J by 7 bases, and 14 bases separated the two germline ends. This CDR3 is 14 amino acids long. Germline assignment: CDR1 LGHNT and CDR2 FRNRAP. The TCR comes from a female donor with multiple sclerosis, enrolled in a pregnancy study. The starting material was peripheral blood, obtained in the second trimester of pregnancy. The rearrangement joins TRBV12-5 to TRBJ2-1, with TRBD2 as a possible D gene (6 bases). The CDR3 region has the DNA TGTGCTAGTGGTTCGACGTTTGGGGGGAATGAGCAGTTCTTC. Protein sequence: CASGSTFGGNEQFF.